The present TCR beta chain was sequenced within a study of PD-1 blockade in classical Hodgkin lymphoma. Comments on this clone: The antigen remains unidentified.

Study-level points and caveats: Healthy donors reportedly exceeded newly diagnosed patients in baseline TCR diversity. Although disease activity or prior therapy may be involved, causes of the repertoire differences remain undefined.

Stated time point: newly diagnosed, previously untreated cHL patient sample. What served as comparison were PBMCs in newly diagnosed, untreated classical Hodgkin lymphoma. The data were produced by immunoSEQ multiplex PCR, yet TCRdb's version contains in-frame clones alone and is incomplete. Of some 70,000 clones listed, approximately 93% are singletons. This receptor was identified in a human donor with classical Hodgkin lymphoma. Source material: peripheral blood mononuclear cells (PBMCs).

CDR3 sequence reads: CASSLQGINQPQHF. CDR3 sequence (DNA): TGTGCCAGCAGTCTACAGGGGATCAATCAGCCCCAGCATTTT. V usage is TRBV7-6 and J usage is TRBJ1-5; the match to TRBD1 covers 7 bases. The CDR3 is 14 residues long. In germline, CDR1 is SGHVS, CDR2 FNYEAQ. Germline trimming cut 6 bases from V and 3 bases from J; bases unmatched to any gene: 5.